This TCR beta chain appears in the sequencing data of a study of blood T cell repertoires in COVID-19. About the research overall: Acute-phase and convalescent COVID-19 samples originated in the United States, Italy and Spain. T cells, B-cell-depleted T cells, or PBMCs provided the cDNA or gDNA that served as material.

Original handling: The authors estimated nucleated cell counts from reference gene primer amplification. Profiling relied on immunoSEQ multiplex PCR, and the TCRdb table lists in-frame clones only, not all of them. The V and J calls and clone size are taken from that table; D and trimming were inferred from the DNA. The table has 300,000 to 350,000 clones, around 90% seen once. Patients in Seattle were enrolled during active infection, then followed longitudinally. Germline CDR1 and CDR2: MDHEN and SYDVKM. The CDR3 runs to 13 residues. V lost 6 bases to trimming and J lost 0 bases, with 8 bases between them.

What was sequenced was peripheral blood. The receptor's source is a man under 40 with COVID-19, enrolled during active disease. The V gene is TRBV28, the J gene TRBJ1-1, with D perhaps TRBD1 (6 bases). The CDR3 DNA is TGTGCCAGCAGGGGACAAATGAACACTGAAGCTTTCTTT. This sequence encodes CASRGQMNTEAFF.